This T cell receptor beta chain stems from a study of blood T cell repertoires in COVID-19. In the study overall: Samples representing acute and convalescent COVID-19 were sourced from the United States, Italy and Spain. PBMCs, B-cell-depleted T cells, or T cells provided the cDNA or gDNA that made up the material.

The germline gives CDR1 SEHNR, CDR2 FQNEAQ (reference sequence). The CDR3 contains 15 residues. V was trimmed by 2 bases and J by 0 bases, leaving 7 bases between them. Study processing details: Amplification from reference gene primers served as the basis for estimated nucleated cell counts. Here immunoSEQ multiplex PCR was the method, and the copy in TCRdb shows in-frame clones only, minus some. V, J and clone size reflect that table, while D and trimming were determined from the DNA. The profile covers about 83,000 clones, with around 87% appearing a single time and over 2.5% taken by the ten largest.

Material for sequencing was peripheral blood. This clonotype was sampled from a woman aged 45-59 years with active or convalescent COVID-19. The chain uses TRBV7-9 and TRBJ1-4; no firm D call. CDR3 loop: CASSLSQTTNEKLFF. The CDR3 coding sequence is TGTGCCAGCAGCTTATCACAGACAACTAATGAAAAACTGTTTTTT.